This TCR beta chain stems from a study of blood T cell repertoires in COVID-19. Across the study: The United States, Italy and Spain supplied acute and convalescent COVID-19 samples.

Germline V gene data show CDR1 as KGHSH and CDR2 as LQKENI. This CDR3 has 14 residues. Germline trimming cut 3 bases from V and 3 bases from J; bases unmatched to any gene: 3. Participants' own reports of clinical history determined their cohort assignment. Source study methods: For nucleated cells, counts were estimated from reference gene primer amplification. TCRdb keeps only in-frame clones here, not all; method: immunoSEQ multiplex PCR. The DNA gave D and trimming, while V, J and clone size come from that table. The data contain a few hundred thousand clones, about 87% of them singletons. What was sequenced was PBMCs or T cells enriched from blood (not recorded which). The receptor's source is a man under 40 who had recovered from COVID-19. V gene TRBV18 combines with J gene TRBJ1-1, with 8 bases fitting TRBD1. DNA for the CDR3: TGTGCCAGCTCACCGGACAGGGTATACACTGAAGCTTTCTTT. This encodes CASSPDRVYTEAFF.